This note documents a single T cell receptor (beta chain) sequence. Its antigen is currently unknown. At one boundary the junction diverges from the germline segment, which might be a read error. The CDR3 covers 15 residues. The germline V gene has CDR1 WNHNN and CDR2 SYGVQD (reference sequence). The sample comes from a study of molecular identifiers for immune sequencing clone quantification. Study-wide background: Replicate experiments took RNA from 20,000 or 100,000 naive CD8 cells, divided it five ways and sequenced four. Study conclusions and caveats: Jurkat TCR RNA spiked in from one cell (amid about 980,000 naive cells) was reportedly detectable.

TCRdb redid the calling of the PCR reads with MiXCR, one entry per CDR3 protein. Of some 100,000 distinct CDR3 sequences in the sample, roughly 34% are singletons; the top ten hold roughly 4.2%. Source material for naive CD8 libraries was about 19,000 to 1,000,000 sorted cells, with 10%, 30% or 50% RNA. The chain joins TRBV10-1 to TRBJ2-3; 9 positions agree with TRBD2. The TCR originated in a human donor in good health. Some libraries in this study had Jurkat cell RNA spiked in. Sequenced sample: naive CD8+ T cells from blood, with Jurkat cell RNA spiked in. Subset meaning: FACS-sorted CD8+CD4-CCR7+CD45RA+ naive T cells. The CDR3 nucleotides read TGCGCCAGCGGCCGGCTAGCGGGACGCACAGCTACGCAGTATTTT. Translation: CASGRLAGRTATQYF.